This TCR beta chain emerged from a study of early T cells in non-severe SARS-CoV-2 infection. Across the study: Bulk RNA taken from unsorted whole blood was sequenced, leaving chains unpaired. Study outcomes and limitations: VDJdb matching favored anti-spike CD8 responses, missing private and CD4 specificities.

This clonotype was seen at least ten times. Its antigen is not known. One junction end does not reproduce the germline sequence, and a read error may be involved. Individual cDNA molecules received unique molecular identifiers during library preparation. TCRdb re-called the 5' RACE reads through MiXCR, storing one row per CDR3 protein. The sample comprises some 30,000 distinct CDR3 sequences, 5.8% of which are singletons, and approximately 5.5% rests with the top ten. The length of the CDR3 is 19 residues. Germline V gene data show CDR1 as MNHNY and CDR2 as SVGAGI (reference sequence). This TCR was sampled from an adult who was a healthcare worker with PCR-confirmed SARS-CoV-2 infection or an uninfected control (not recorded which). This chain connects TRBV6-6 to TRBJ1-5; the D gene is possibly TRBD1 (5 bases). Sequenced sample: whole blood. DNA of the CDR3: TGTGCCAGCAGTTATCCAATCCCAAGAACACGGGGGTCTAATCAGCGCCAGCATTTT. It yields the protein CASSYPIPRTRGSNQRQHF.